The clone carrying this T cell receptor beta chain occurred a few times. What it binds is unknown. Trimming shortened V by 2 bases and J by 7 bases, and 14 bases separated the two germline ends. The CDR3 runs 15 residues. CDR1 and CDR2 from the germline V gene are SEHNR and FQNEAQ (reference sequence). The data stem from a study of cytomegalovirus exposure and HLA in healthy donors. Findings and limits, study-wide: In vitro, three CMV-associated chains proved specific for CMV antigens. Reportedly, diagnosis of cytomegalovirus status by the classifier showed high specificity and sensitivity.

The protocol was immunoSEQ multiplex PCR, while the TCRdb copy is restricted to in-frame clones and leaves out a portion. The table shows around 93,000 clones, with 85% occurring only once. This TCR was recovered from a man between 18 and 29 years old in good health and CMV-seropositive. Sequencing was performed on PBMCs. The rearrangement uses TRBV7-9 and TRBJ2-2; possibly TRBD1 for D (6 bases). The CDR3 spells CASSLRTAGIGELFF. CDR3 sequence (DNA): TGTGCCAGCAGCTTAAGGACAGCTGGCATCGGGGAGCTGTTTTTT. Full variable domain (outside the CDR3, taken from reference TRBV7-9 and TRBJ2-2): DTGVSQNPRHKITKRGQNVTFRCDPISEHNRLYWYRQTLGQGPEFLTYFQNEAQLEKSRLLSDRFSAERPKGSFSTLEIQRTEQGDSAMYLCASSLRTAGIGELFFGEGSRLTVL.